Following are 29 T cell receptor beta chains from one sample sequenced in a study of cytomegalovirus exposure and HLA in healthy donors. Method: immunoSEQ multiplex PCR; TCRdb's copy keeps in-frame clones and lacks some. The sample records some 320,000 clones, around 87% being singletons. Material: PBMCs. These receptors were collected from a woman between 25 and 40 years old in good health and CMV-seropositive.

This clone was found once. The J gene is TRBJ2-5, the V gene TRBV30, with a tentative D call TRBD1 (5 bases). This CDR3 has 15 residues. CDR1 and CDR2 from the germline V gene are GTSNPN and SVGIG (reference sequence). V was shortened by 0 bases and J by 2 bases, with 13 bases between the two germline ends. The CDR3 spells CAWSVPWGRQETQYF. The CDR3, as DNA: TGTGCCTGGAGTGTACCTTGGGGCCGTCAAGAGACCCAGTACTTC.

The chain joins TRBV30 to TRBJ2-7; no definite D call. This CDR3 spans 12 amino acids. Trimming shortened V by 4 bases and J by 0 bases, and 7 bases separated the two germline ends. Germline V CDR1 and CDR2: GTSNPN, SVGIG (reference sequence). The CDR3 DNA reads as TGTGCCTGGATGCTGGGCTCCTACGAGCAGTACTTC. This gives the protein CAWMLGSYEQYF.

The V gene is TRBV6-5, the J gene TRBJ2-5; D is unclear. The CDR3 spans 11 residues. Germline V lookup: CDR1 MNHEY, CDR2 SVGAGI. Deletions cut 4 bases from V and 5 bases from J, with 5 bases between. The CDR3 DNA is TGTGCCAGCAGTTCCCCGGAGACCCAGTACTTC. Protein product: CASSSPETQYF.

This sequence joins TRBV18 and TRBJ1-4, with D perhaps matching TRBD1 (5 bases). The V and J ends lost 5 bases and 8 bases respectively, with 18 bases between them. The CDR3 length is 15 residues. CDR1 and CDR2 (germline): KGHSH, LQKENI. This CDR3 is CASSTGRGLGEKLFF. In DNA form, the CDR3 reads TGTGCCAGCTCAACGGGACGAGGGTTGGGAGAAAAACTGTTTTTT.

The chain is built from TRBV27 and TRBJ1-5; D possibly corresponds to TRBD1 (6 bases). This CDR3 has 14 amino acids. Trimming pared 6 bases from V and 5 bases from J, leaving 14 bases between. Germline-derived CDR1 and CDR2 are MNHEY and SMNVEV (reference sequence). DNA of the CDR3: TGTGCCAGCAGCCTAAGGGGGAGGGATCAGCCCCAGCATTTT. Its protein is CASSLRGRDQPQHF.

This clone was recorded only once. The rearrangement joins TRBV15 to TRBJ1-5; D unresolved. The CDR3 consists of 15 residues. Germline V gives CDR1 LNHNV, CDR2 YYDKDF (reference sequence). The ends were cut back, 3 bases at V and 9 bases at J, with 18 bases in the middle. Written as DNA, the CDR3 is TGTGCCACCAGCAGGGGTTCCGGGCCCCCGGGGCCCCAGCATTTT. Translating it yields CATSRGSGPPGPQHF. The variable domain in full, with the rest retrieved from reference TRBV15 and TRBJ1-5, is DAMVIQNPRYQVTQFGKPVTLSCSQTLNHNVMYWYQQKSSQAPKLLFHYYDKDFNNEADTPDNFQSRRPNTSFCFLDIRSPGLGDTAMYLCATSRGSGPPGPQHFGDGTRLSIL.

This chain links TRBV7-6 with TRBJ2-3; 7 positions match TRBD2. Germline assignment: CDR1 SGHVS and CDR2 FNYEAQ. V lost 0 bases, J lost 3 bases, and 9 bases stayed unmatched. The CDR3 loop spans 17 amino acids. CDR3 DNA sequence: TGTGCCAGCAGCTTAGCGGATAGCGGGCGAGGGACAGATACGCAGTATTTT. Protein: CASSLADSGRGTDTQYF.

Only a few counts were recorded for this clone. The chain is built from TRBV7-2 and TRBJ2-7; D is perhaps TRBD1 or TRBD2 (5 bases each). In germline, CDR1 is SGHTA, CDR2 FQGNSA. This CDR3 contains 14 residues. V dropped 0 bases and J dropped 5 bases, with 11 bases sitting between them. CDR3 DNA sequence: TGTGCCAGCAGCTTAGCCATCAGAGGGGACGAGCAGTACTTC. Its translation is CASSLAIRGDEQYF.

V gene TRBV5-4 combines with J gene TRBJ2-1; either TRBD1 or TRBD2 may fit D (5 bases each). Germline CDR1 is SGHNT and CDR2 is YYREEE (reference sequence). This CDR3 spans 12 amino acids. The V end lost 3 bases, the J end lost 9 bases, and 10 bases lay between the germline ends. The CDR3 protein is CASSWDAGEQFF. Here the CDR3 DNA reads TGTGCCAGCAGCTGGGACGCGGGTGAGCAGTTCTTC. Together with reference TRBV5-4 and TRBJ2-1, the CDR3 gives the full variable domain: ETGVTQSPTHLIKTRGQQVTLRCSSQSGHNTVSWYQQALGQGPQFIFQYYREEENGRGNFPPRFSGLQFPNYSSELNVNALELDDSALYLCASSWDAGEQFFGPGTRLTVL.

This chain connects TRBV10-3 to TRBJ2-5, with 13 nucleotides matching TRBD2. J gave up 2 bases and V 0 bases, and 6 bases lay outside the gene matches. Germline V gene sequence: CDR1 ENHRY, CDR2 SYGVKD. The CDR3 is 18 residues long. In DNA form, the CDR3 reads TGTGCCATCAGTGAGTCGATGGGACTAGCGGGAACACAAGAGACCCAGTACTTC. It yields the protein CAISESMGLAGTQETQYF.

The chain has TRBV4-2 and TRBJ2-7, with 12 nucleotides matching TRBD2. This CDR3 region has 15 residues. Germline CDR1 reads LGHNA; CDR2 reads YNFKEQ. Germline trimming cut 4 bases from V and 3 bases from J; bases unmatched to any gene: 4. The CDR3 loop is CASSLRLAGVYEQYF. Written as DNA, the CDR3 is TGTGCCAGCAGCCTCAGACTAGCGGGGGTCTACGAGCAGTACTTC.

The genes are TRBV7-6 and TRBJ2-7; 7 bases are a match to TRBD2. Germline V gene lookup returns CDR1 SGHVS and CDR2 FNYEAQ. Trimming removed 3 bases from V and 7 bases from J; junction bases left unmatched: 6. The CDR3 length is 13 residues. The CDR3 DNA sequence: TGTGCCAGCAGCTTGCGGGACTACACAGAGCAGTACTTC. It codes for CASSLRDYTEQYF. The variable domain in full, completed from reference TRBV7-6 and TRBJ2-7, reads GAGVSQSPRYKVTKRGQDVALRCDPISGHVSLYWYRQALGQGPEFLTYFNYEAQQDKSGLPNDRFSAERPEGSISTLTIQRTEQRDSAMYRCASSLRDYTEQYFGPGTRLTVT.

This clone has just one count. This chain uses TRBV6-5 with TRBJ2-2, with D maybe TRBD2 (5 bases). The CDR3 runs to 13 residues. Trimming took 0 bases from V and 6 from J, leaving 5 bases between them. The germline gives CDR1 MNHEY, CDR2 SVGAGI. CDR3 loop: CASSYSRAGELFF. The CDR3 region has the DNA TGTGCCAGCAGTTACTCGAGGGCCGGGGAGCTGTTTTTT.

V gene TRBV21-1 combines with J gene TRBJ2-7; the D call in the table, TRBD2, was not verified against the DNA. TRBV21-1 is a recognized pseudogene. This CDR3 has 16 residues. For the CDR3, the DNA is TGTGCCAGCAGCAAAGCCAGGACTGTAAACTACTACGAGCAGTACTTC. Amino acid sequence: CASSKARTVNYYEQYF.

The gene calls are TRBV6-5 and TRBJ1-5; D is undetermined. Between the trimmed V and J ends, which lost 5 bases and 3 bases, there was a span of 11 bases. This CDR3 contains 14 residues. Looked up from germline, CDR1 is MNHEY and CDR2 is SVGAGI. CDR3 protein: CASSTPGLNQPQHF. CDR3 sequence (DNA): TGTGCCAGCAGTACTCCTGGACTCAATCAGCCCCAGCATTTT.

The CDR3 protein is CASSPPTGSYTF. CDR3 bases: TGTGCCAGCAGTCCGCCGACAGGGTCATACACCTTC. The chain uses TRBV27 and TRBJ1-2, with TRBD1 identical over 7 bases. V dropped 5 bases and J dropped 11; count of bases not matched to a gene: 8. Germline V gene lookup returns CDR1 MNHEY and CDR2 SMNVEV (reference sequence). CDR3 length: 12 residues.

This chain connects TRBV28 to TRBJ2-1, with D unresolved. Germline assignment: CDR1 MDHEN and CDR2 SYDVKM. V dropped 7 bases and J dropped 7 bases, with 11 bases sitting between them. The CDR3 extends over 12 amino acids. The CDR3 region is CASISGSNEQFF. CDR3 sequence (DNA): TGTGCCAGCATCTCAGGCTCGAATGAGCAGTTCTTC.

The chain combines TRBV19 with TRBJ2-1, with TRBD2 matching over 7 bases. V was pared by 4 bases and J by 4 bases, with 4 bases of the junction left unmatched. This CDR3 contains 14 residues. In germline, CDR1 is LNHDA, CDR2 SQIVND (reference sequence). The CDR3 reads CASSRASGYNEQFF. The CDR3 nucleotides are TGTGCCAGTAGTAGGGCTAGCGGTTACAATGAGCAGTTCTTC.

The chain links TRBV2 to TRBJ1-2, with TRBD1 as a possible D gene (5 bases). The CDR3 has 13 residues. The germline CDR1 and CDR2 sequences are SNHLY and FYNNEI. V was clipped by 6 bases and J by 3 bases, with 11 bases between them. The CDR3 DNA sequence: TGTGCCAGCAGCGAACGACAGTACTATGGCTACACCTTC. This translates into CASSERQYYGYTF. The whole variable domain, filled in from reference TRBV2 and TRBJ1-2, reads EPEVTQTPSHQVTQMGQEVILRCVPISNHLYFYWYRQILGQKVEFLVSFYNNEISEKSEIFDDQFSVERPDGSNFTLKIRSTKLEDSAMYFCASSERQYYGYTFGSGTRLTVV.

The genes are TRBV6-6 and TRBJ2-2, with 11 nucleotides matching TRBD1. This CDR3 comprises 15 residues. The J segment lost 4 bases and the V segment lost 7 bases, leaving 5 bases of the junction unmatched. The germline CDR1 and CDR2 sequences are MNHNY and SVGAGI (reference sequence). The CDR3 spells CASKGQGASTGELFF. The DNA for the CDR3 is TGTGCCAGCAAAGGACAGGGGGCGAGCACCGGGGAGCTGTTTTTT.

The chain joins TRBV6-1 to TRBJ1-1; D call uncertain. This CDR3 comprises 15 residues. CDR1 is MNHNS, CDR2 SASEGT, per germline. V lost 1 base and J lost 1, with 10 bases in between. The CDR3 protein is CASSEDVGRNTEAFF. Written as DNA, the CDR3 is TGTGCCAGCAGTGAAGACGTTGGGCGGAACACTGAAGCTTTCTTT.

The gene calls are TRBV10-3 and TRBJ2-7, with 10 bases that match TRBD1. This CDR3 has 12 residues. V shed 8 bases, J shed 6 bases, and the junction held 4 bases outside the gene matches. The germline gives CDR1 ENHRY, CDR2 SYGVKD. The CDR3 region has the DNA TGTGCCATCGCGACAGGGGGCAGCGAGCAGTACTTC. Amino acids: CAIATGGSEQYF.

The chain uses TRBV28 and TRBJ1-5; no clear D gene. The V gene lost 6 bases and the J gene lost 3 bases, with 12 bases spanning the gap. This CDR3 region has 14 residues. Per germline, CDR1 MDHEN and CDR2 SYDVKM. CDR3 region: CASSGLLVNQPQHF. The CDR3 nucleotides are TGTGCCAGCAGCGGACTACTTGTCAATCAGCCCCAGCATTTT.

The chain carries TRBV27 and TRBJ2-7, with D tentatively TRBD2 (7 bases). The CDR3 sequence is 14 residues long. V dropped 2 bases and J dropped 0 bases, with 8 bases sitting between them. Germline CDR1 reads MNHEY; CDR2 reads SMNVEV (reference sequence). The CDR3 protein is CASSLRGGSYEQYF. The CDR3 nucleotides read TGTGCCAGCAGTTTAAGGGGGGGCTCCTACGAGCAGTACTTC.

The rearrangement joins TRBV30 to TRBJ1-4; weak D call: TRBD1 (5 bases). V lost 4 bases, J lost 5 bases, and 20 bases lay in between. In germline, CDR1 is GTSNPN, CDR2 SVGIG (reference sequence). CDR3 size: 16 residues. CDR3 sequence: CAWTFSWDYINEKLFF. DNA for the CDR3: TGTGCCTGGACCTTTTCGTGGGACTATATAAATGAAAAACTGTTTTTT.

This clone was observed a handful of times. V and J are TRBV14 and TRBJ2-1, with unresolved D. Trimming stripped 4 bases from V and 9 bases from J, with 13 bases between. The V gene's germline CDR1 is SGHDN and CDR2 FVKESK. This CDR3 has 13 amino acids. This CDR3 reads CASSPRLLSEQFF. The CDR3, as DNA: TGTGCCAGCAGCCCCCGACTCCTAAGTGAGCAGTTCTTC.

A note on this clone: This sample also contains other DNA sequences that code for the same CDR3. The chain employs TRBV19 and TRBJ2-2, with 9 bases identical to TRBD2. CDR3 length: 15 amino acids. The V gene end was trimmed by 3 bases and the J gene end by 4 bases; junction bases not matched to a gene: 3. Germline V gene lookup returns CDR1 LNHDA and CDR2 SQIVND (reference sequence). The CDR3 region is CASSMGLAGTGELFF. The CDR3 DNA reads as TGTGCCAGTAGTATGGGACTAGCAGGCACCGGGGAGCTGTTTTTT. Together with reference TRBV19 and TRBJ2-2, the CDR3 gives the full variable domain: DGGITQSPKYLFRKEGQNVTLSCEQNLNHDAMYWYRQDPGQGLRLIYYSQIVNDFQKGDIAEGYSVSREKKESFPLTVTSAQKNPTAFYLCASSMGLAGTGELFFGEGSRLTVL.

This CDR3 reads CASFNIGYNEQFF. In DNA form, the CDR3 reads TGTGCCAGCTTTAACATCGGGTACAATGAGCAGTTCTTC. The chain carries TRBV6-5 and TRBJ2-1; no firm D call. This CDR3 is built from 13 residues. With 8 bases removed from V and 4 bases from J, the gap between germline ends came to 12 bases. Germline CDR1 reads MNHEY; CDR2 reads SVGAGI.

CDR3 nucleotide sequence: TGTGCCAGCAGGCGGGACAGCGGTGGAAGGGGCTACAATGAGCAGTTCTTC. Residues: CASRRDSGGRGYNEQFF. The chain joins TRBV13 to TRBJ2-1; tentative D call: TRBD1 (7 bases). The CDR3 is made up of 17 amino acids. CDR1 is PRHDT, CDR2 FYEKMQ, per germline (reference sequence). V lost 6 bases and J 3 bases, leaving 21 bases between the germline ends.